The source of this TCR beta chain is a study of beta chain features in type 1 diabetes. Looking at the study overall: The number of sorted cells examined across all samples was around 98 million.

Once sorted, every population was more than 95% pure. The CDR3 has 15 residues. The germline V gene encodes CDR1 SGHRS and CDR2 YFSETQ. The germline V and J ends were trimmed by 2 bases and 2 bases, with 13 bases remaining between them. Of the isolated RNA, all was reverse transcribed, and so the sequenced material was expressed TCRB transcripts. Using immunoSEQ multiplex PCR, the repertoire was profiled, and TCRdb retains in-frame clones only, with some absent. The sample contains 900,000 or so clones, about a sixth of which appear only once. Study results and limitations: In all four CD4+ subsets, TCRB CDR3 length was significantly, moderately reduced in type 1 diabetes. VDJ junctions in type 1 diabetes patients carried more deletions and fewer insertions.

Notes on this clone: What it recognizes is unknown.

The sample was naive CD4+ T cells from blood. The receptor's source is a woman aged 18-30 years in good health. The chain joins TRBV5-1 to TRBJ2-5, with D uncertain. CDR3 amino acids: CASSLFLGRQETQYF. In DNA form, the CDR3 reads TGCGCCAGCAGCTTATTCCTTGGACGACAAGAGACCCAGTACTTC.